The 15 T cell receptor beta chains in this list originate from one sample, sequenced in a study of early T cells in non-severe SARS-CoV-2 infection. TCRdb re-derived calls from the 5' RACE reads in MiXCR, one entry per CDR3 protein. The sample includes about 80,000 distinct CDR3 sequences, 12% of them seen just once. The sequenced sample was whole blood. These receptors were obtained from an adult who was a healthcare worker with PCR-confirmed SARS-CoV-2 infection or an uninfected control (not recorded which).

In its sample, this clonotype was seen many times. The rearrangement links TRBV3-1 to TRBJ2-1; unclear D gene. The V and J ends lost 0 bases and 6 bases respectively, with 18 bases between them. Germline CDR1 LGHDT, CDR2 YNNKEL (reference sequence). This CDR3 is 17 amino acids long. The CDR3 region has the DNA TGTGCCAGCAGCCAAGATGAAGGAACAAAGGTCTTCAATGAGCAGTTCTTC. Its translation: CASSQDEGTKVFNEQFF.

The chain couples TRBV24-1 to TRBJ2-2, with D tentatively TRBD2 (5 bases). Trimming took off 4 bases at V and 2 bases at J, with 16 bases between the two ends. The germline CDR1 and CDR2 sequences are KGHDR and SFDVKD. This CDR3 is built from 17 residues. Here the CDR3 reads CATSEYTSHSNTGELFF. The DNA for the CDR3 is TGTGCCACCAGTGAATACACTAGTCACTCCAACACCGGGGAGCTGTTTTTT.

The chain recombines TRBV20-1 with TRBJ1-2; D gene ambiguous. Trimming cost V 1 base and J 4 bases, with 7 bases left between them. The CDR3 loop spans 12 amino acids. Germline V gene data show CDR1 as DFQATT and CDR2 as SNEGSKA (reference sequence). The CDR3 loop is CSARGGLYGYTF. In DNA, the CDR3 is TGCAGTGCTAGAGGAGGCCTCTATGGCTACACCTTC.

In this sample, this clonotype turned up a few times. CDR3 loop: CASSVAIQVPEQFF. CDR3 in DNA: TGCGCCAGCAGTGTTGCGATCCAGGTTCCTGAGCAGTTCTTC. The V gene is TRBV10-2, the J gene TRBJ2-1; D remains unclear. The V and J ends lost 4 bases and 9 bases respectively, with 16 bases between them. Germline values: CDR1 WSHSY, CDR2 SAAADI. The length of the CDR3 is 14 residues.

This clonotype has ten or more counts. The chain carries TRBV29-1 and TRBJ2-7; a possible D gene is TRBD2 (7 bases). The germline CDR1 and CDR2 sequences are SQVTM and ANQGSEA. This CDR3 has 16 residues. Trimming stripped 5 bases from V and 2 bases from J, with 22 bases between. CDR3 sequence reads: CSVPGEGAGSPYEQYF. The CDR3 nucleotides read TGCAGCGTTCCAGGGGAGGGAGCAGGGTCTCCCTACGAGCAGTACTTC.

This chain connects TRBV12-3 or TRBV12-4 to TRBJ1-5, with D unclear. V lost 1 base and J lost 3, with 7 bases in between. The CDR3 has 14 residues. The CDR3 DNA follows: TGTGCCAGCAGTTTAGGGGATCTCAATCAGCCCCAGCATTTT. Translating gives CASSLGDLNQPQHF.

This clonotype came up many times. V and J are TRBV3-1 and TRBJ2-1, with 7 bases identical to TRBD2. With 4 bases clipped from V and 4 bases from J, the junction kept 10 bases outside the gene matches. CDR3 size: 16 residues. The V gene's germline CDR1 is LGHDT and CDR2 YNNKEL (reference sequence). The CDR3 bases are TGTGCCAGCAGCCCCGGGGGAGCGGGGCTATACAATGAGCAGTTCTTC. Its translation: CASSPGGAGLYNEQFF.

This CDR3 reads CASSLVPSGGVDEQFF. CDR3 DNA sequence: TGTGCCAGCAGCTTAGTGCCTAGCGGGGGGGTAGATGAGCAGTTCTTC. The J gene is TRBJ2-1, the V gene TRBV7-6; 12 nucleotides line up with TRBD2. The CDR3 has 16 amino acids. V gave up 1 base and J gave up 8 bases; unmatched junction bases: 6. The germline V gene encodes CDR1 SGHVS and CDR2 FNYEAQ.

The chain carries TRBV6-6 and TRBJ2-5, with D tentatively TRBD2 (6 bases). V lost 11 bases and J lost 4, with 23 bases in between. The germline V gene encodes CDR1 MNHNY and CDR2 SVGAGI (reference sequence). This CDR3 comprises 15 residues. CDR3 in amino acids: CAVSGTQRAGETQYF. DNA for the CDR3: TGTGCCGTCTCCGGAACTCAGCGGGCAGGAGAGACCCAGTACTTC.

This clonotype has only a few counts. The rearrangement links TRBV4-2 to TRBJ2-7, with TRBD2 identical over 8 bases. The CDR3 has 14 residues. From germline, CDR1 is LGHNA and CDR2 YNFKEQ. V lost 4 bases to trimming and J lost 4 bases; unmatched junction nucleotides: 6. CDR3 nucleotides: TGTGCCAGCAGCCCCCAGCGGGGGCAGTACGAGCAGTACTTC. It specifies CASSPQRGQYEQYF.

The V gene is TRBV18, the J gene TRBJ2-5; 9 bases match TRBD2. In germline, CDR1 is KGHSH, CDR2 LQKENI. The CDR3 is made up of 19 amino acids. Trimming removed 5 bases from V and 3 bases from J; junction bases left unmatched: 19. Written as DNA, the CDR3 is TGTGCCAGCTCAAGATTTTTAGCGGGGGACCACCCCGAGGAAGAGACCCAGTACTTC. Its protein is CASSRFLAGDHPEEETQYF.

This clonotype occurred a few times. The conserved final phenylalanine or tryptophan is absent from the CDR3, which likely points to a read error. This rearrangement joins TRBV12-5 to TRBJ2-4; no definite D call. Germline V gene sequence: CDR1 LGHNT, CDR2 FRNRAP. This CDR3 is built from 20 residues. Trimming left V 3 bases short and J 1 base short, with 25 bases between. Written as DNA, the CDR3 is TGTGCTAGTGGTTTCCTAGGACCAACTCTTACCATGGGGGCCAAAAACATTCAGTACTCC. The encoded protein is CASGFLGPTLTMGAKNIQYS.

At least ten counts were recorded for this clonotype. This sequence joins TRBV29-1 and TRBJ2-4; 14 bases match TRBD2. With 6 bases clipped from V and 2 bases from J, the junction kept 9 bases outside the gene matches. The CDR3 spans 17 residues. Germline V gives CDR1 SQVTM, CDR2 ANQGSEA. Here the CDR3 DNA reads TGCAGCGTCGGACTAGCGGGGGGAGGTGGATCCAAAAACATTCAGTACTTC. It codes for CSVGLAGGGGSKNIQYF.

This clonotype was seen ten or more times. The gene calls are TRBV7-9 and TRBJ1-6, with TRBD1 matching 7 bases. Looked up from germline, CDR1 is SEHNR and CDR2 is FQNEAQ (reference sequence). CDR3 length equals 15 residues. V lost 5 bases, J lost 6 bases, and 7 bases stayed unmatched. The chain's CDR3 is CASSPEGGPNSPLHF. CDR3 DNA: TGTGCCAGCAGCCCAGAAGGGGGCCCTAATTCACCCCTCCACTTT.

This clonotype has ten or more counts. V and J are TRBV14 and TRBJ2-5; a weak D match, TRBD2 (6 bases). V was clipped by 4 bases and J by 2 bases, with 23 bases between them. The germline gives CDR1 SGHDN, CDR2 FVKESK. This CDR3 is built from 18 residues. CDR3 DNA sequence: TGTGCCAGCAGCCTAAGAGTGTTCGTTACGGGGGATCAAGAGACCCAGTACTTC. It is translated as CASSLRVFVTGDQETQYF.